The next 3 T cell receptor beta chains were all read from a single sample in a study of blood T cells in healthy people across ages. Sample-barcoded 5' priming and a J-beta primer mix drove a second PCR of about 6 to 11 cycles. TCRdb re-called the 5' RACE reads through MiXCR, storing one row per CDR3 protein. The sample contains around 1,600,000 distinct CDR3 sequences, about 45% of which appear only once. The sequenced sample consisted of blood. Every receptor here comes from a woman aged 18-29 years in good health.

The V call is TRBV6-6, the J call TRBJ1-4, with 9 bases that match TRBD1. The ends lost 6 bases at V and 7 bases at J; junction bases unmatched: 6. The CDR3 covers 14 residues. CDR1 MNHNY and CDR2 SVGAGI come from the germline V gene (reference sequence). DNA for the CDR3: TGTGCCAGCAGAGGGACAGGGAAGGGTGAAAAACTGTTTTTT. Residues: CASRGTGKGEKLFF.

The chain couples TRBV11-2 to TRBJ2-4, with a weak D call TRBD2 (5 bases). Germline V CDR1 and CDR2: SGHAT, FQNNGV. Trimming removed 4 bases from V and 13 bases from J, with 20 bases in between. The CDR3 sequence is 14 residues long. The CDR3 nucleotides are TGTGCCAGCAGCTGGCTCCTGGGAGAGACACAGCAGTACTTC. Translated: CASSWLLGETQQYF.

The chain couples TRBV2 to TRBJ2-3; D is unclear. Deletions cut 7 bases from V and 2 bases from J, with 7 bases between. The CDR3 runs 12 residues. Germline CDR1 is SNHLY and CDR2 is FYNNEI. The DNA of the CDR3 is TGTGCCAGCAAGCAGATCACAGATACGCAGTATTTT. Amino acid sequence: CASKQITDTQYF.